This T cell receptor (beta chain) was documented in a study of T cells in localized non-small cell lung cancer. CDR3 length: 13 amino acids. J gave up 12 bases and V 4 bases, and 4 bases lay outside the gene matches. Germline CDR1 MNHEY, CDR2 SVGAGI. Clones were read by immunoSEQ multiplex PCR, and TCRdb kept only the in-frame ones, dropping some. Found here are about 30,000 clones, roughly 91% of them singletons; the top ten hold 2.5% to 3%. Of note for this clone: Antigen unknown.

Findings of the study overall: Patients showing higher blood T cell density tended to see longer overall survival. Clonality of T cells reached its maximum in uninvolved adjacent lung, surpassing tumor.

The receptor's source is a female donor over 55 with stage I lung adenocarcinoma. The chain combines TRBV6-5 with TRBJ2-7, with TRBD2 identical over 15 bases. This sample comprised peripheral blood, obtained before any cancer treatment. The CDR3 DNA is TGTGCCAGCAGTTGGGGGACTAGCGGGAGGACGTACTTC. As protein: CASSWGTSGRTYF.